These 3 T cell receptor beta chains were sequenced from one sample in a study of TIL therapy for anti-PD-1-resistant metastatic lung cancer. The libraries were made with immunoSEQ v3. Assay used: immunoSEQ multiplex PCR; TCRdb lists only in-frame clones, some missing. The repertoire holds around 59,000 clones, with under 75% as singletons. Time point reported: pre-treatment sample, taken before nivolumab and TIL therapy. The sample was blood, taken at baseline. The receptors shown here come from a person between 25 and 79 years old with non-small cell lung cancer.

The chain uses TRBV25-1 and TRBJ2-7; D might be TRBD1 (5 bases). Germline loops: CDR1 MGHDK, CDR2 SYGVNS. Between the trimmed V and J ends, which lost 4 bases and 3 bases, there was a span of 7 bases. This CDR3 spans 12 amino acids. In DNA form, the CDR3 reads TGTGCCAGCAGTGTTACAGGCTACGAGCAGTACTTC. It specifies CASSVTGYEQYF.

The rearrangement links TRBV4-1 to TRBJ2-1, with 8 bases that match TRBD2. CDR1 is MGHRA and CDR2 is YSYEKL in the germline V gene. J gave up 5 bases and V 1 base, and 7 bases lay outside the gene matches. This CDR3 has 16 residues. The CDR3 coding sequence is TGCGCCAGCAGCCAAGTCAGCGGGGGCAGGGACAATGAGCAGTTCTTC. Protein sequence: CASSQVSGGRDNEQFF.

This clone has just a few counts. The CDR3 sequence is CASSLGVGTNNSPLHF. CDR3 coding DNA: TGTGCCAGCAGCTTAGGAGTAGGGACTAATAATTCACCCCTCCACTTT. The V call is TRBV7-9, the J call TRBJ1-6, with D perhaps matching TRBD1 (5 bases). Germline V gives CDR1 SEHNR, CDR2 FQNEAQ (reference sequence). The CDR3 is made up of 16 amino acids. V lost 1 base to trimming and J lost 5 bases, with 12 bases between them.